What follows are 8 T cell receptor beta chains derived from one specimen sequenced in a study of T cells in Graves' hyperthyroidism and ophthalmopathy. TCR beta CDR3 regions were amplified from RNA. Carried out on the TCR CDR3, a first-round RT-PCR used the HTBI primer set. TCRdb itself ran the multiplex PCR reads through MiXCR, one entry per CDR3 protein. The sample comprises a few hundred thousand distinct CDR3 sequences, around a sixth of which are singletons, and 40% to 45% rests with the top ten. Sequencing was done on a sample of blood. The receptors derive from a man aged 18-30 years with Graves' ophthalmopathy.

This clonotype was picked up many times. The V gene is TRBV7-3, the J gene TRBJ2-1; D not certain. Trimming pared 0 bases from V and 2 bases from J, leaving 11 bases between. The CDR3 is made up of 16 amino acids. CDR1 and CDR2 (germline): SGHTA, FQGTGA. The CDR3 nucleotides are TGTGCCAGCAGCTTAACATACGGAGCGACCTACAATGAGCAGTTCTTC. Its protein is CASSLTYGATYNEQFF. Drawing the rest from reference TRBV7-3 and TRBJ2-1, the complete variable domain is GAGVSQTPSNKVTEKGKYVELRCDPISGHTALYWYRQSLGQGPEFLIYFQGTGAADDSGLPNDRFFAVRPEGSVSTLKIQRTERGDSAVYLCASSLTYGATYNEQFFGPGTRLTVL.

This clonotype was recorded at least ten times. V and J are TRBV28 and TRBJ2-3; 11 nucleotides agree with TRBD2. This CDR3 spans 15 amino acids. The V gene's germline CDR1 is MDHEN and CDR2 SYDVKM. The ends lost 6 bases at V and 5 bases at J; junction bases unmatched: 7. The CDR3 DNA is TGTGCCAGCAGCCCTAGCGGGGGGCCGGGAGATACGCAGTATTTT. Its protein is CASSPSGGPGDTQYF.

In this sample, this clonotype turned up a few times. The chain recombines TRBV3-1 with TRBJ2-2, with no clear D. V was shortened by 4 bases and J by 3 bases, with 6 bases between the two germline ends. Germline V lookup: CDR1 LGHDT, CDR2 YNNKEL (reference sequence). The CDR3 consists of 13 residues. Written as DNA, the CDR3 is TGTGCCAGCAGCCGCGAGCACACCGGGGAGCTGTTTTTT. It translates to CASSREHTGELFF.

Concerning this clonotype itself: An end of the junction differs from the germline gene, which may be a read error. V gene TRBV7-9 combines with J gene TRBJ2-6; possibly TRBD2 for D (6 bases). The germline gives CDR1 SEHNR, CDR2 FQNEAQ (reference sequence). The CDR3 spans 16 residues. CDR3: CASSSQSGFGANILTF. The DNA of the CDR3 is TGTGCCAGCAGCTCACAGAGCGGGTTTGGGGCCAACATCCTGACTTTC.

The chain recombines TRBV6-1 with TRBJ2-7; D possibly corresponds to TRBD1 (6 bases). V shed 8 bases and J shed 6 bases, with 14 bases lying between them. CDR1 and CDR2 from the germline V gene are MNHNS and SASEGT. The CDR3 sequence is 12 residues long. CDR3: CASGTTRGEQYF. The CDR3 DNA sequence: TGTGCCAGCGGGACAACGAGAGGCGAGCAGTACTTC.

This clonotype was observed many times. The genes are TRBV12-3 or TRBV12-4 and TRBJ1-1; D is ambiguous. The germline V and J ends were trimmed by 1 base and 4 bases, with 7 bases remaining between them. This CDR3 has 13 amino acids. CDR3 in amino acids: CASSLVVSTEAFF. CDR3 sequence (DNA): TGTGCCAGCAGTTTAGTAGTGAGCACTGAAGCTTTCTTT.

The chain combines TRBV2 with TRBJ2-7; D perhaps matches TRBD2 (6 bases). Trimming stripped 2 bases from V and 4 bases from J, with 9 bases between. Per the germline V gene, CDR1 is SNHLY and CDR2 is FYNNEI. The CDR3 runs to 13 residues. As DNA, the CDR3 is TGTGCCAGCAGTGAATTGGGACTGTACGAGCAGTACTTC. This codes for CASSELGLYEQYF.

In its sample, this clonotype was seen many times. The CDR3 DNA is TGTGCCAGCAGCCCACACCTGACCTATGGCTACACCTTC. This encodes CASSPHLTYGYTF. The chain couples TRBV28 to TRBJ1-2; D is uncertain. CDR3 length: 13 residues. Germline V gives CDR1 MDHEN, CDR2 SYDVKM. The V end lost 6 bases, the J end lost 4 bases, and 12 bases lay between the germline ends.